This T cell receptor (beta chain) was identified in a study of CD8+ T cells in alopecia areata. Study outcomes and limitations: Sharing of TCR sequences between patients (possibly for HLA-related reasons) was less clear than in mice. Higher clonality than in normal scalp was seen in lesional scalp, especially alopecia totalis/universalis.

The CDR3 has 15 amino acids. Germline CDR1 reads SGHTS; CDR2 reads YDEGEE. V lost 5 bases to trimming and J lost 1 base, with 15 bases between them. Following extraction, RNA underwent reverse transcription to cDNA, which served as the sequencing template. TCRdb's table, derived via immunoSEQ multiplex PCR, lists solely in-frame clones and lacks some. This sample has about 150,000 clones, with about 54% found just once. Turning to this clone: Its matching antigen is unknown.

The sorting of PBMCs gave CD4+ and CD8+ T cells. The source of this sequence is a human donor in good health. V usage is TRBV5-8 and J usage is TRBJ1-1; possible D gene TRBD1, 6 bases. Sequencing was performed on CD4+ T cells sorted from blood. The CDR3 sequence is CASRTTGRGNTEAFF. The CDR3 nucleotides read TGTGCCAGCAGGACGACAGGTCGCGGGAACACTGAAGCTTTCTTT.